Listed here are 26 T cell receptor beta chains from one sample, sequenced in a study of cytomegalovirus exposure and HLA in healthy donors. PCR primers comprised 60 Vbeta and 13 Jbeta primers. Data came from immunoSEQ multiplex PCR; TCRdb stores just in-frame clones and leaves some out. The repertoire has over 150,000 clones, approximately 83% of them found once; the top ten carry 0.95% to 1.5%. Sample: PBMCs. The receptors shown here come from a boy aged 2 to 10 in good health and CMV-seronegative.

V and J are TRBV6-5 and TRBJ1-1; possible D gene TRBD1, 6 bases. The germline V gene encodes CDR1 MNHEY and CDR2 SVGAGI. The V end was cut by 5 bases, the J end by 3 bases, with 16 bases between. The CDR3 has 15 amino acids. CDR3 DNA: TGTGCCAGCAGTCACAACCGGGACACTGACACTGAAGCTTTCTTT. It is translated as CASSHNRDTDTEAFF.

Here the CDR3 reads CASSPDRSYSPLHF. Written as DNA, the CDR3 is TGCGCCAGCAGCCCGGACAGGTCCTATTCACCCCTCCACTTT. The chain employs TRBV5-1 and TRBJ1-6; 7 bases align to TRBD1. The CDR3 has 14 residues. The germline CDR1 and CDR2 sequences are SGHRS and YFSETQ. The V and J ends lost 4 bases and 8 bases, in that order; junction bases with no gene match: 6.

This clone came up once. The CDR3 sequence: CASSPRDKIQETQYF. CDR3 DNA sequence: TGTGCCAGCTCACCTCGGGACAAGATTCAAGAGACCCAGTACTTC. The V call is TRBV18, the J call TRBJ2-5, with a weak D call TRBD1 (6 bases). Germline CDR1 is KGHSH and CDR2 is LQKENI. The CDR3 extends over 15 amino acids. Trimming cost V 3 bases and J 2 bases, with 13 bases left between them. Variable domain in full (rest from reference TRBV18 and TRBJ2-5): NAGVMQNPRHLVRRRGQEARLRCSPMKGHSHVYWYRQLPEEGLKFMVYLQKENIIDESGMPKERFSAEFPKEGPSILRIQQVVRGDSAAYFCASSPRDKIQETQYFGPGTRLLVL.

The CDR3 sequence is CASSLEGLTSYNEQFF. CDR3 DNA sequence: TGTGCCAGCAGCCTGGAGGGACTCACATCCTACAATGAGCAGTTCTTC. The J gene is TRBJ2-1, the V gene TRBV14; tentatively, D is TRBD2 (6 bases). The CDR3 runs 16 residues. Germline loops: CDR1 SGHDN, CDR2 FVKESK. Trimming removed 4 bases at V and 1 base at J, with 14 bases between.

The sample holds a few counts of this clone. The J gene is TRBJ1-1, the V gene TRBV6-6; D remains unclear. Per germline, CDR1 MNHNY and CDR2 SVGAGI (reference sequence). The CDR3 totals 13 residues. Between the trimmed V and J ends, which lost 5 bases and 0 bases, there was a span of 7 bases. The CDR3 DNA follows: TGTGCCAGCAGTCAGGTGGTGAACACTGAAGCTTTCTTT. Protein sequence: CASSQVVNTEAFF.

The V and J genes are TRBV27 and TRBJ1-5, with 8 bases matching TRBD1. The CDR3 totals 15 residues. From germline, CDR1 is MNHEY and CDR2 SMNVEV (reference sequence). With V trimmed by 5 bases and J by 4 bases, 7 bases remained unmatched. The CDR3: CASSARDRSNQPQHF. In DNA form, the CDR3 reads TGTGCCAGCAGTGCCCGGGACAGGTCAAATCAGCCCCAGCATTTT.

The chain couples TRBV5-1 to TRBJ2-3, with D unclear. The CDR3 runs 13 residues. Trimming stripped 0 bases from V and 4 bases from J, with 6 bases between. CDR1 SGHRS and CDR2 YFSETQ come from the germline V gene. CDR3 amino acids: CASSLAGSDTQYF. In DNA form, the CDR3 reads TGCGCCAGCAGCTTGGCCGGGTCAGATACGCAGTATTTT.

J is TRBJ1-2 and V is TRBV7-2, with 9 bases identical to TRBD1. Germline V gene lookup returns CDR1 SGHTA and CDR2 FQGNSA. CDR3 length: 14 residues. Trimming removed 5 bases from V and 9 bases from J; junction bases left unmatched: 10. The CDR3 DNA reads as TGTGCCAGCAGCACCCCGGGACAGGGTCAGAGCTACACCTTC. Protein product: CASSTPGQGQSYTF. The whole variable domain, remainder taken from reference TRBV7-2 and TRBJ1-2, is GAGVSQSPSNKVTEKGKDVELRCDPISGHTALYWYRQSLGQGLEFLIYFQGNSAPDKSGLPSDRFSAERTGGSVSTLTIQRTQQEDSAVYLCASSTPGQGQSYTFGSGTRLTVV.

The chain uses TRBV7-3 and TRBJ2-1, with no clear D. Germline CDR1 is SGHTA and CDR2 is FQGTGA. The CDR3 extends over 13 amino acids. The germline V and J ends were trimmed by 4 bases and 6 bases, with 10 bases remaining between them. CDR3 protein: CASSSLPGNEQFF. The DNA for the CDR3 is TGTGCCAGCAGCTCCCTGCCGGGCAATGAGCAGTTCTTC. Drawing the rest from reference TRBV7-3 and TRBJ2-1, the complete variable domain is GAGVSQTPSNKVTEKGKYVELRCDPISGHTALYWYRQSLGQGPEFLIYFQGTGAADDSGLPNDRFFAVRPEGSVSTLKIQRTERGDSAVYLCASSSLPGNEQFFGPGTRLTVL.

The chain carries TRBV5-1 and TRBJ2-5, with 7 bases aligning to TRBD1. The J segment lost 7 bases and the V segment lost 1 base, leaving 4 bases of the junction unmatched. This CDR3 comprises 13 residues. CDR1 is SGHRS, CDR2 YFSETQ, per germline. The CDR3: CASSLTGDGTQYF. Written as DNA, the CDR3 is TGCGCCAGCAGCTTGACAGGGGACGGGACCCAGTACTTC.

The gene calls are TRBV5-4 and TRBJ2-2, with 8 bases aligning to TRBD1. Germline V lookup: CDR1 SGHNT, CDR2 YYREEE (reference sequence). The V gene end was trimmed by 3 bases and the J gene end by 4 bases; junction bases not matched to a gene: 8. The CDR3 spans 16 residues. CDR3 loop: CASSSAGGGRTGELFF. DNA of the CDR3: TGTGCCAGCAGCTCCGCAGGGGGCGGTCGCACCGGGGAGCTGTTTTTT.

This clone was seen more than once but under ten times. The chain combines TRBV5-6 with TRBJ1-2; 9 positions match TRBD1. The junction had 11 bases not matched to a gene; V was cut back by 1 base and J by 4 bases. Per the germline V gene, CDR1 is SGHDT and CDR2 is YYEEEE. The length of the CDR3 is 17 residues. Here the CDR3 DNA reads TGTGCCAGCAGCTTGAGTACCGGGACAGGGCTCCCCTATGGCTACACCTTC. Its protein is CASSLSTGTGLPYGYTF.

The chain carries TRBV30 and TRBJ1-3; 7 bases fit TRBD1. The CDR3 is made up of 11 amino acids. CDR1 and CDR2 from the germline V gene are GTSNPN and SVGIG (reference sequence). V lost 2 bases and J lost 10; bases outside the gene matches: 2. The DNA for the CDR3 is TGTGCCTGGAGTTCAGGGGGGACCATATATTTT. Translated: CAWSSGGTIYF.

The J gene is TRBJ2-3, the V gene TRBV7-8, with D uncertain. CDR1 SGHVS and CDR2 FQNEAQ come from the germline V gene. The CDR3 length is 15 residues. Trimming cost V 3 bases and J 2 bases, with 12 bases left between them. The CDR3 nucleotides read TGTGCCAGCAGCTTCATGGCCCCCAACACAGATACGCAGTATTTT. Translation gives CASSFMAPNTDTQYF.

The chain employs TRBV27 and TRBJ1-1, with D unresolved. Germline CDR1 MNHEY, CDR2 SMNVEV (reference sequence). The CDR3 loop spans 14 amino acids. Trimming cost V 3 bases and J 3 bases, with 11 bases left between them. The CDR3 DNA follows: TGTGCCAGCAGTTTGGGCGGGGAGGACACTGAAGCTTTCTTT. Translation: CASSLGGEDTEAFF.

The chain carries TRBV7-9 and TRBJ2-5, with a weak D call TRBD1 (5 bases). With 1 base removed from V and 5 bases from J, the gap between germline ends came to 11 bases. CDR1 SEHNR and CDR2 FQNEAQ come from the germline V gene (reference sequence). This CDR3 comprises 14 residues. The CDR3 here is CASSLGGLGETQYF. CDR3 DNA: TGTGCCAGCAGCTTAGGGGGCTTGGGGGAGACCCAGTACTTC.

A word on this clone: Other DNA sequences in the same sample also yield this CDR3. The chain uses TRBV7-9 and TRBJ1-1, with 7 positions matching TRBD1. Germline CDR1 is SEHNR and CDR2 is FQNEAQ (reference sequence). J lost 0 bases, V lost 3 bases, and 1 base had no gene match. This CDR3 has 14 residues. CDR3 in DNA: TGTGCCAGCAGCTTGGGACAGTTGAACACTGAAGCTTTCTTT. This translates into CASSLGQLNTEAFF. Together with reference TRBV7-9 and TRBJ1-1, the CDR3 gives the full variable domain: DTGVSQNPRHKITKRGQNVTFRCDPISEHNRLYWYRQTLGQGPEFLTYFQNEAQLEKSRLLSDRFSAERPKGSFSTLEIQRTEQGDSAMYLCASSLGQLNTEAFFGQGTRLTVV.

The chain has TRBV15 and TRBJ2-3; D perhaps matches TRBD2 (5 bases). V was pared by 5 bases and J by 0 bases, with 12 bases between. In germline, CDR1 is LNHNV, CDR2 YYDKDF (reference sequence). The CDR3 contains 15 residues. The CDR3 coding sequence is TGTGCCACCAGCTTCCGGGGTGCTAGCACAGATACGCAGTATTTT. Residues: CATSFRGASTDTQYF.

The rearrangement uses TRBV2 and TRBJ2-5; 8 bases are a match to TRBD2. Germline V gene data show CDR1 as SNHLY and CDR2 as FYNNEI. The CDR3 is 15 amino acids. Germline trimming cut 2 bases from V and 5 bases from J; bases unmatched to any gene: 7. The CDR3 DNA follows: TGTGCCAGCAGTGAATTGAGGGGGACTAGGGAGACCCAGTACTTC. It is translated as CASSELRGTRETQYF.

The chain joins TRBV2 to TRBJ1-4; D perhaps matches TRBD1 (6 bases). The germline V and J ends were trimmed by 6 bases and 8 bases, with 13 bases remaining between them. The CDR3 runs 13 residues. Looked up from germline, CDR1 is SNHLY and CDR2 is FYNNEI. The CDR3 DNA reads TGTGCCAGCAGCGGACAGAGCGGAGAAAAACTGTTTTTT. Protein: CASSGQSGEKLFF.

This chain's CDR3 is CASRGDGGTYNEQFF. The CDR3 DNA reads as TGTGCCAGCAGAGGGGACGGGGGTACCTACAATGAGCAGTTCTTC. The chain carries TRBV6-5 and TRBJ2-1, with D possibly being TRBD2 (6 bases). V was cut by 6 bases and J by 2 bases, with 14 bases left in between. Germline V CDR1 and CDR2: MNHEY, SVGAGI. The CDR3 is made up of 15 amino acids.

This clone was detected only once. The rearrangement links TRBV7-2 to TRBJ2-5; 10 positions match TRBD2. This CDR3 contains 15 residues. Germline CDR1 is SGHTA and CDR2 is FQGNSA. The trim removed 4 bases at V and 4 bases at J, leaving 6 bases unmatched. The DNA for the CDR3 is TGTGCCAGCAGCTACCTAGCGGGAGCTTCAGAGACCCAGTACTTC. Translated: CASSYLAGASETQYF.

The gene calls are TRBV6-1 and TRBJ2-1; 7 positions match TRBD2. Germline V gives CDR1 MNHNS, CDR2 SASEGT. The trim removed 7 bases at V and 7 bases at J, leaving 7 bases unmatched. This CDR3 has 13 residues. Written as DNA, the CDR3 is TGTGCCAGCACAGCGACTAGCTCAAATGAGCAGTTCTTC. This sequence encodes CASTATSSNEQFF.

This clone was observed a few times. J is TRBJ2-5 and V is TRBV2; 9 bases fit TRBD2. Germline V CDR1 and CDR2: SNHLY, FYNNEI. The CDR3 extends over 15 amino acids. With 2 bases clipped from V and 2 bases from J, the junction kept 3 bases outside the gene matches. DNA for the CDR3: TGTGCCAGCAGTGAAATAGCGGGGGCACAAGAGACCCAGTACTTC. This encodes CASSEIAGAQETQYF.

This clone was seen only once. The V gene is TRBV4-1, the J gene TRBJ1-4; D is uncertain. Looked up from germline, CDR1 is MGHRA and CDR2 is YSYEKL. This CDR3 region has 18 residues. Deletions cut 0 bases from V and 1 base from J, with 15 bases between. CDR3 nucleotides: TGCGCCAGCAGCCAAGACGAAGAAACGGCGGAAACTAATGAAAAACTGTTTTTT. It yields the protein CASSQDEETAETNEKLFF.

The chain uses TRBV30 and TRBJ2-7, with TRBD2 matching over 8 bases. V shed 8 bases and J 3 bases; nucleotides not matched to a gene: 6. Germline CDR1 and CDR2: GTSNPN and SVGIG (reference sequence). The CDR3 is 12 residues long. In nucleotides, the CDR3 is TGTGCCCGGGGGGGACACGGCTACGAGCAGTACTTC. Translation gives CARGGHGYEQYF.